The 15 T cell receptor beta chains in this list originate from one sample, sequenced in a study of T cells in women clearing cervical HPV infection. TCRdb's table, derived via immunoSEQ multiplex PCR, lists solely in-frame clones and lacks some. The listing records 45,000 to 50,000 clones. Sequencing was performed on blood buffy coat. These TCRs come from a woman between 18 and 70 years old with a cervical HPV16 infection that either progressed to CIN3+ or cleared (not recorded which).

With respect to this clone: The observed sequence ends 3 residues before the CDR3 terminus, with the missing tail filled in from the germline J gene. The chain couples TRBV7-2 to TRBJ2-7; 10 bases are a match to TRBD1. The CDR3 spans 15 residues. V lost 5 bases to trimming and J lost 4 bases; unmatched junction nucleotides: 8. CDR1 is SGHTA, CDR2 FQGNSA, per germline. CDR3 DNA, as far as it was read: TGTGCCAGCAGCACCCCCGACAGGGGGCGGTACGAG. Its translation is CASSTPDRGRYE. The whole CDR3 reads CASSTPDRGRYEQYF.

On this clone itself: The sequence runs out 3 residues before the end of the CDR3; the remainder is reconstructed from the germline J gene. This chain links TRBV7-9 with TRBJ2-3, with TRBD1 matching over 7 bases. CDR3 length: 14 residues. Germline V gene sequence: CDR1 SEHNR, CDR2 FQNEAQ (reference sequence). The CDR3 region is CASSIGQAQETQYF. Partial CDR3 DNA: TGTGCCAGCAGCATCGGACAGGCCCAAGAGACG.

Concerning this clone itself: The CDR3 goes on 3 residues after the read ends, and that part is filled in from the germline J gene. This chain uses TRBV19 with TRBJ2-1; D not certain. The CDR3 is 15 amino acids. In germline, CDR1 is LNHDA, CDR2 SQIVND (reference sequence). Trimming stripped 2 bases from V and 9 bases from J, with 17 bases between. The CDR3 DNA, read in part, is TGTGCCAGTAGTATATTAGATCTCCGCCCGGGTGAG. Its translation: CASSILDLRPGE. The whole CDR3 protein reads CASSILDLRPGEQFF. Filled out from reference TRBV19 and TRBJ2-1, the complete variable domain reads DGGITQSPKYLFRKEGQNVTLSCEQNLNHDAMYWYRQDPGQGLRLIYYSQIVNDFQKGDIAEGYSVSREKKESFPLTVTSAQKNPTAFYLCASSILDLRPGEQFFGPGTRLTVL.

On this clone: The CDR3 goes on 3 residues after the read ends, and that part is filled in from the germline J gene. The chain couples TRBV12-3 or TRBV12-4 to TRBJ2-1, with 10 positions matching TRBD2. The CDR3 sequence is 15 residues long. Germline trimming cut 2 bases from V and 8 bases from J; bases unmatched to any gene: 6. Incomplete CDR3 DNA: TGTGCCAGCAGTTTAACGAAGCGGGGGGGCGATGAG. Translated, it gives CASSLTKRGGDE. The whole CDR3 sequence reads CASSLTKRGGDEQFF.

A word on this clone: The observed sequence ends 3 residues before the CDR3 terminus, with the missing tail filled in from the germline J gene. The J gene is TRBJ1-2, the V gene TRBV18, with D tentatively TRBD1 (6 bases). The CDR3 runs to 15 residues. CDR1 and CDR2 from the germline V gene are KGHSH and LQKENI. Here the CDR3 reads CASSPGRQGRNDYTF. CDR3 bases read: TGTGCCAGCTCACCGGGGCGGCAGGGGAGGAATGAC.

This CDR3 is CASSWDRGDTEAFF. CDR3 DNA (partial): TGTGCCAGCAGCTGGGACAGGGGGGACACTGAA. V and J are TRBV7-2 and TRBJ1-1; 11 bases line up with TRBD1. The observed sequence ends 3 residues before the CDR3 terminus, with the missing tail filled in from the germline J gene. The CDR3 length is 14 residues. The germline CDR1 and CDR2 sequences are SGHTA and FQGNSA. After removal of 4 bases from V and 3 bases from J, the junction contained 1 base not matched to a gene.

The covered CDR3 bases are TGTGCCAGCGACGAGGTGGCCGATTATTCAACTAATGAAAAG. Translated: CASDEVADYSTNEK. The whole CDR3 sequence reads CASDEVADYSTNEKLFF. The V gene is TRBV7-3, the J gene TRBJ2-2; D is undetermined. The read comes to an end 3 residues before the CDR3 does, leaving the germline J gene to fill in the end. The germline CDR1 and CDR2 sequences are SGHTA and FQGTGA. The CDR3 extends over 17 amino acids.

On this clone: Sequencing ends 3 residues short of the CDR3 end; the germline J gene provides the rest. This chain uses TRBV20-1 with TRBJ2-1, with TRBD1 matching 7 bases. The CDR3 is made up of 16 amino acids. V was pared by 0 bases and J by 0 bases, with 5 bases of the junction left unmatched. Germline lookup yields CDR1 DFQATT and CDR2 SNEGSKA (reference sequence). CDR3 loop: CSARDRTGPSYNEQFF. Partial CDR3 DNA: TGCAGTGCTAGAGATAGGACAGGACCCTCCTACAATGAG.

Concerning this clone itself: The read finishes 3 residues shy of the CDR3 end, and the germline J gene is used to complete it. This rearrangement joins TRBV7-9 to TRBJ2-3; D gene uncertain. Germline V gene lookup returns CDR1 SEHNR and CDR2 FQNEAQ (reference sequence). There are 14 residues in the CDR3. The CDR3 sequence: CASSFPYSNQPQYF. The sequenced part of the CDR3 DNA is TGTGCCAGCAGCTTCCCTTATAGCAATCAGCCG.

Worth noting for this clone: From the germline J gene comes the end of the CDR3, since the read stops 3 residues before it. The V gene is TRBV30, the J gene TRBJ1-4; possibly TRBD1 for D (6 bases). Germline loops: CDR1 GTSNPN, CDR2 SVGIG (reference sequence). Trimming removed 0 bases at V and 4 bases at J, with 24 bases between. The CDR3 is made up of 19 amino acids. The CDR3 bases that were read are TGTGCCTGGAGTGTAGAACCAACAGGGTTTTACGGGCGTAATGAAAAA. Translated: CAWSVEPTGFYGRNEK. The full CDR3 is CAWSVEPTGFYGRNEKLFF.

In regard to this clone: From the germline J gene comes the end of the CDR3, since the read stops 3 residues before it. The chain joins TRBV19 to TRBJ2-3; tentatively, D is TRBD1 (6 bases). The CDR3 has 15 residues. Per the germline V gene, CDR1 is LNHDA and CDR2 is SQIVND (reference sequence). The CDR3 is CASRPEDRPQGTQYF. The sequenced CDR3 bases are TGTGCCAGCCGTCCCGAGGACAGACCTCAAGGGACG.

As regards this clone: From the germline J gene comes the end of the CDR3, since the read stops 3 residues before it. The rearrangement uses TRBV20-1 and TRBJ1-2; D is undetermined. Germline values: CDR1 DFQATT, CDR2 SNEGSKA (reference sequence). This CDR3 has 13 residues. CDR3 sequence reads: CSARDWREGDYTF. The covered CDR3 bases are TGCAGTGCTAGAGATTGGCGGGAAGGTGAT.

With regard to this clone: The read ends 3 residues before the CDR3 terminus; that terminus is restored from the germline J gene. This chain connects TRBV2 to TRBJ1-4; 10 bases align to TRBD1. Germline CDR1 and CDR2: SNHLY and FYNNEI. The CDR3 runs 16 residues. V lost 2 bases to trimming and J lost 6 bases; unmatched junction nucleotides: 6. The CDR3 reads CASSEITGTGDEKLFF. The covered CDR3 bases are TGTGCCAGCAGTGAAATAACCGGGACAGGGGATGAAAAA.

With regard to this clone: The read ends 3 residues before the CDR3 terminus; that terminus is restored from the germline J gene. The gene calls are TRBV5-6 and TRBJ1-2; D is ambiguous. V lost 0 bases to trimming and J lost 3 bases, with 9 bases between them. The CDR3 has 14 amino acids. Germline CDR1 is SGHDT and CDR2 is YYEEEE. Partial CDR3 DNA: TGTGCCAGCAGCTTGGGCACAACCTACTATGGC. This gives the protein CASSLGTTYYG. The full CDR3 reads CASSLGTTYYGYTF.

About this clone: The read ends 3 residues before the CDR3 terminus; that terminus is restored from the germline J gene. This sample includes further DNA sequences coding for the same CDR3. The V call is TRBV11-2, the J call TRBJ2-7; D unresolved. V lost 5 bases and J lost 0, with 11 bases in between. Germline-derived CDR1 and CDR2 are SGHAT and FQNNGV. The length of the CDR3 is 14 residues. CDR3 sequence: CASSLWADSYEQYF. The sequenced part of the CDR3 DNA is TGTGCCAGCAGCCTATGGGCAGACTCCTACGAG.